This entry concerns a single T cell receptor (beta chain). The target antigen is unknown. These data belong to a study of identical twins. General observations from the study: Donors were not followed over many years; analysis was cross-sectional. Invariant MAIT and iNKT cells may have partly biased zero-insertion analyses. Excess low generation probability was seen in twin-shared out-of-frame alpha sequences. Twins showed weaker excess sharing in their beta out-of-frame sequences.

The CDR3 sequence is 13 residues long. CDR1 is SGHRS and CDR2 is YFSETQ in the germline V gene. V was clipped by 4 bases and J by 8 bases, with 15 bases between them. TCRdb fed the 5' RACE reads into MiXCR, producing one record per CDR3 protein. Among about 250,000 distinct CDR3 sequences listed, approximately 7.9% were seen once. The sample also formed part of further work on yellow fever vaccine responses in identical twins.

This chain connects TRBV5-1 to TRBJ1-2; D is possibly TRBD1 (6 bases). The sample taken for sequencing was CD8+ T cells sorted from blood. The source is a woman aged 18-29 years in good health. The DNA of the CDR3 is TGCGCCAGCAGCACACCCACTGGGGGCGGCTACACCTTC. Residues: CASSTPTGGGYTF. Full variable domain (remainder filled in from reference TRBV5-1 and TRBJ1-2): KAGVTQTPRYLIKTRGQQVTLSCSPISGHRSVSWYQQTPGQGLQFLFEYFSETQRNKGNFPGRFSGRQFSNSRSEMNVSTLELGDSALYLCASSTPTGGGYTFGSGTRLTVV.